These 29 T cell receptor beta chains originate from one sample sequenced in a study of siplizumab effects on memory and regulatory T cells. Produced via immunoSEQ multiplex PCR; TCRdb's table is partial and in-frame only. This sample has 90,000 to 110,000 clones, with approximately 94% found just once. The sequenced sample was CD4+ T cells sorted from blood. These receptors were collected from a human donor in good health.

CDR3 sequence (DNA): TGTGCCAGCAGCGAAGACCCGGGGCGGGGGGACTACACCTTC. Its translation: CASSEDPGRGDYTF. The V call is TRBV9, the J call TRBJ1-2; D perhaps matches TRBD1 (5 bases). Germline loops: CDR1 SGDLS, CDR2 YYNGEE. The CDR3 totals 14 residues. The V and J ends lost 3 bases and 10 bases respectively, with 19 bases between them.

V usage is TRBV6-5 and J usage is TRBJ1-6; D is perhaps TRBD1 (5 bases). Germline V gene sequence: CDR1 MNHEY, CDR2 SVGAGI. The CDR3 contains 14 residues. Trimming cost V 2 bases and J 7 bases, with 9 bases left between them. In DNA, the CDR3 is TGTGCCAGCAGTTACGGGGGATTAAATTCACCCCTCCACTTT. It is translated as CASSYGGLNSPLHF.

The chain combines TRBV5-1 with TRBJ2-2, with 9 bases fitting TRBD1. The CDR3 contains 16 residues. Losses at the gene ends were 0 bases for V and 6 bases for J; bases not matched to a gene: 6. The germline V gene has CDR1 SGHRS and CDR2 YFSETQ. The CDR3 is CASSLVGTGSAGELFF. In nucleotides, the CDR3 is TGCGCCAGCAGCTTGGTTGGGACAGGGTCGGCCGGGGAGCTGTTTTTT.

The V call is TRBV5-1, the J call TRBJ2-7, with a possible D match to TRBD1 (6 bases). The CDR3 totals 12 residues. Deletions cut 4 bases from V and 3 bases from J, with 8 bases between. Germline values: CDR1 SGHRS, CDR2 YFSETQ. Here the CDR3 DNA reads TGCGCCAGCAGCGCACAGGGCTACGAGCAGTACTTC. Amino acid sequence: CASSAQGYEQYF.

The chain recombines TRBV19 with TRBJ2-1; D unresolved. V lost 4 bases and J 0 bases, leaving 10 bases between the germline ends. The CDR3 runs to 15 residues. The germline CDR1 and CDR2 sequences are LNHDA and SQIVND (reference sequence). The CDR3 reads CASSTGGTSYNEQFF. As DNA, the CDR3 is TGTGCCAGTAGTACTGGCGGTACCTCCTACAATGAGCAGTTCTTC.

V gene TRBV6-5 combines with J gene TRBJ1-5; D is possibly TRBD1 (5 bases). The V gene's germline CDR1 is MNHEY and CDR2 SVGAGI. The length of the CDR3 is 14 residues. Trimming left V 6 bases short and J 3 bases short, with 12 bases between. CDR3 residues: CASRRDGNNQPQHF. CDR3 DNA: TGTGCCAGCAGACGGGACGGGAACAATCAGCCCCAGCATTTT.

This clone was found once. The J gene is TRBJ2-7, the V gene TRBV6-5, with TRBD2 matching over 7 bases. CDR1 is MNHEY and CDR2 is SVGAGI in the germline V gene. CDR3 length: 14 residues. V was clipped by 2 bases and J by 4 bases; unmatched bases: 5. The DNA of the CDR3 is TGTGCCAGCAGTTACGGTGGGAGGGGTTACGAGCAGTACTTC. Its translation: CASSYGGRGYEQYF.

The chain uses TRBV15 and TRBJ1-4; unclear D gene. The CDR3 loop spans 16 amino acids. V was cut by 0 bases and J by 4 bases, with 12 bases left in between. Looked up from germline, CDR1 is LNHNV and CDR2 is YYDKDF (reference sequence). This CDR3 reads CATSRDRKRYNEKLFF. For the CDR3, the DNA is TGTGCCACCAGCAGAGATCGGAAGCGGTATAATGAAAAACTGTTTTTT.

The CDR3 here is CASSFGLAGSSYNEQFF. The CDR3 DNA is TGCGCCAGCAGCTTCGGACTAGCGGGCAGCTCCTACAATGAGCAGTTCTTC. The chain links TRBV5-1 to TRBJ2-1, with 11 nucleotides matching TRBD2. V shed 2 bases and J 0 bases; nucleotides not matched to a gene: 4. Germline-derived CDR1 and CDR2 are SGHRS and YFSETQ. CDR3 length equals 17 residues.

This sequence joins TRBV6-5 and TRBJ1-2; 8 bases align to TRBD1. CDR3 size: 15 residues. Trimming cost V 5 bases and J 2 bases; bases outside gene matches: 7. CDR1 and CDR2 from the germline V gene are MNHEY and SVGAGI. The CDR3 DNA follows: TGTGCCAGCAGTCAGACAGGGGTAGGAAACTATGGCTACACCTTC. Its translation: CASSQTGVGNYGYTF.

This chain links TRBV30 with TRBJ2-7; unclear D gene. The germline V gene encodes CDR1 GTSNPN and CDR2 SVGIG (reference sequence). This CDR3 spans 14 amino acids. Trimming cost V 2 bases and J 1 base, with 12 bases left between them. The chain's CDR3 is CAWSRLVLSYEQYF. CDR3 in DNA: TGTGCCTGGAGTCGGTTAGTACTTTCCTACGAGCAGTACTTC.

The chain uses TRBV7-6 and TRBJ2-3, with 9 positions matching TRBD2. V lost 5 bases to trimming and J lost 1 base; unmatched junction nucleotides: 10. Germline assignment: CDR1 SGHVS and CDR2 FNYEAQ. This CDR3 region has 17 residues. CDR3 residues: CASSANLAGRGTDTQYF. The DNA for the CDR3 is TGTGCCAGCAGCGCAAACCTAGCGGGACGGGGCACAGATACGCAGTATTTT.

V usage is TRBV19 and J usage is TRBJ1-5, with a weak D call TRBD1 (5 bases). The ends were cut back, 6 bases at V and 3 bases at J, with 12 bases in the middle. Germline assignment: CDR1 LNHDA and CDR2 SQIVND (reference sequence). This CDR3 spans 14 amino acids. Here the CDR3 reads CASSPGAFNQPQHF. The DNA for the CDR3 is TGTGCCAGTAGCCCCGGGGCTTTCAATCAGCCCCAGCATTTT.

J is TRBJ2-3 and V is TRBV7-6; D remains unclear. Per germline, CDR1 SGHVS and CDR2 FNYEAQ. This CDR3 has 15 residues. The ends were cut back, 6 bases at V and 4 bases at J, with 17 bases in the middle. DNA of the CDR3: TGTGCCAGCAGTCTTCGGATGTTAGACTCAGATACGCAGTATTTT. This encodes CASSLRMLDSDTQYF.

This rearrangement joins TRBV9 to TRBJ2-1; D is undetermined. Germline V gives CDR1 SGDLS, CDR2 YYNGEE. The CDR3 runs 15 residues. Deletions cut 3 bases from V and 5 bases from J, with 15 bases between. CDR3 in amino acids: CASSALMDGNNEQFF. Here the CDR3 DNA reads TGTGCCAGCAGCGCCCTGATGGACGGAAACAATGAGCAGTTCTTC.

The CDR3 nucleotides read TGTGCCAGCAGTCCACTCCGGGACTCACCATTCTTC. It yields the protein CASSPLRDSPFF. The rearrangement joins TRBV2 to TRBJ2-1; D might be TRBD2 (6 bases). The CDR3 totals 12 residues. The V end lost 5 bases, the J end lost 16 bases, and 18 bases lay between the germline ends. The germline CDR1 and CDR2 sequences are SNHLY and FYNNEI.

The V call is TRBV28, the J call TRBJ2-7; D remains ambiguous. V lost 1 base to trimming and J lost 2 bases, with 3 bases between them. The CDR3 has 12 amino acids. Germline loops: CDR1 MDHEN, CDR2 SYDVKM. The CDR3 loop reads CASSLLTYEQYF. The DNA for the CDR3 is TGTGCCAGCAGTTTATTAACCTACGAGCAGTACTTC.

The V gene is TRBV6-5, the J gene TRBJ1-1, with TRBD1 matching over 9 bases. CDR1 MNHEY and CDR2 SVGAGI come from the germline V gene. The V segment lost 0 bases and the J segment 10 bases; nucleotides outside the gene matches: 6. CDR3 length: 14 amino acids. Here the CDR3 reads CASSYSPGQGTAFF. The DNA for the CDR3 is TGTGCCAGCAGTTACTCGCCGGGACAGGGAACAGCTTTCTTT.

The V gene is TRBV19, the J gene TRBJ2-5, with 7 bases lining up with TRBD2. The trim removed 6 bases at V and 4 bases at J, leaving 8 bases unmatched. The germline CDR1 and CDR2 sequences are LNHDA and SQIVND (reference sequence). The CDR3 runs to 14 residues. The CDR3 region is CASRRIPGGETQYF. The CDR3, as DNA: TGTGCCAGTAGGCGAATTCCGGGAGGAGAGACCCAGTACTTC.

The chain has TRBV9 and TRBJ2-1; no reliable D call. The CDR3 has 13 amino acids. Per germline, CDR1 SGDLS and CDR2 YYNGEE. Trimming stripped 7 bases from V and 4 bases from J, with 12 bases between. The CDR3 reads CASAVRAYNEQFF. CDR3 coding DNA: TGTGCCAGCGCCGTACGAGCTTACAATGAGCAGTTCTTC.

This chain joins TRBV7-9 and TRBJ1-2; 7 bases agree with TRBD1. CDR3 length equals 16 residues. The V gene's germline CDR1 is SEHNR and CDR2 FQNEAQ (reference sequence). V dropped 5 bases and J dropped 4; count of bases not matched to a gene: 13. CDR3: CASSRSDRAVLYGYTF. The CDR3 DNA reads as TGTGCCAGCAGCCGCAGCGACAGGGCCGTGCTCTATGGCTACACCTTC.

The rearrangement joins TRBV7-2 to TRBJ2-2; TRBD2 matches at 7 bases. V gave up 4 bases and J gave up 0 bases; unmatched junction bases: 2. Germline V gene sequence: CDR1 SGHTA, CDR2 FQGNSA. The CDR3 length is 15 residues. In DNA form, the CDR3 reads TGTGCCAGCAGCTGGGGAGGGCCGAACACCGGGGAGCTGTTTTTT. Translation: CASSWGGPNTGELFF.

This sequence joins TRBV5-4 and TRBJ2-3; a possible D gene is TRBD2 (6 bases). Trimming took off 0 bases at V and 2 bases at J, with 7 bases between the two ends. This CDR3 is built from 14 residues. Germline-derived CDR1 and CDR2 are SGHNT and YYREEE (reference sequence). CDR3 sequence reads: CASSLERVTDTQYF. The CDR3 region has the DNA TGTGCCAGCAGCTTGGAGCGGGTCACAGATACGCAGTATTTT.

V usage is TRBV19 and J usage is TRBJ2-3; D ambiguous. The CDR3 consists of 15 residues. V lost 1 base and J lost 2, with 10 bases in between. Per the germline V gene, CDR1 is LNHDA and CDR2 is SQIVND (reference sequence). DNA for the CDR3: TGTGCCAGTAGTATAGTGGGCGGAACCACAGATACGCAGTATTTT. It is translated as CASSIVGGTTDTQYF.

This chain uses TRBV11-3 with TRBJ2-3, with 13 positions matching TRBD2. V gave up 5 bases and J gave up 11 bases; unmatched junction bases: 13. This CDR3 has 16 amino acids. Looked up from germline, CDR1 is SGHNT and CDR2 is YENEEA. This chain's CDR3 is CASSQGLAGDRSKQYF. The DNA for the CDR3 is TGTGCCAGCAGCCAAGGACTAGCGGGGGATAGAAGTAAGCAGTATTTT.

CDR3 amino acids: CASSLHILAGNGDTQYF. CDR3 sequence (DNA): TGTGCCAGCAGCTTACACATACTAGCGGGGAATGGAGATACGCAGTATTTT. V usage is TRBV7-3 and J usage is TRBJ2-3; 10 bases fit TRBD2. V dropped 2 bases and J dropped 5; count of bases not matched to a gene: 10. Germline CDR1 SGHTA, CDR2 FQGTGA. This CDR3 region has 17 residues.

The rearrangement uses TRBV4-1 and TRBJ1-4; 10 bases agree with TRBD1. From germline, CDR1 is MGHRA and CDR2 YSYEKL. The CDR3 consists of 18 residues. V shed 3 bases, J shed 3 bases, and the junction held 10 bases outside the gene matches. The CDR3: CASSQGDRGFSSNEKLFF. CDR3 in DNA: TGCGCCAGCAGCCAGGGGGACAGGGGATTTTCTTCTAATGAAAAACTGTTTTTT.

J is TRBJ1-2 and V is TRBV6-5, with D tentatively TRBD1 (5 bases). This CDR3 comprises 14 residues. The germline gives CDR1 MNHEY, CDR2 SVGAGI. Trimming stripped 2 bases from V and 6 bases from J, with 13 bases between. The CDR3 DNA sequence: TGTGCCAGCAGTTACCAAGGGGCCCAGGATGGCTACACCTTC. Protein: CASSYQGAQDGYTF.

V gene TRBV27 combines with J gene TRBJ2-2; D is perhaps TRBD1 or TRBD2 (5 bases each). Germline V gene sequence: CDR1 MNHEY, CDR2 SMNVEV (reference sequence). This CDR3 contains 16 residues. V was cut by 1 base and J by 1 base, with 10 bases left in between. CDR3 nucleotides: TGTGCCAGCAGTTTATTTGGGGGAAGGAACACCGGGGAGCTGTTTTTT. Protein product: CASSLFGGRNTGELFF.